This record concerns one T cell receptor beta chain sequence. Its target is not known. Germline CDR1 reads MDHEN; CDR2 reads SYDVKM. Trimming shortened V by 7 bases and J by 6 bases, and 12 bases separated the two germline ends. The CDR3 loop spans 13 amino acids. The entry originates in a study of shared clonotypes between healthy human individuals. Study context: Used for every donor were three CD4 naive, three CD4 memory, two CD8 naive and one CD8 memory plate. The study, taken as a whole, reports: Among donors, clonotype sharing was expected to be affected by sequencing depth.

It was at deep level that the assay was run. TCRdb keeps only in-frame clones here, not all; method: immunoSEQ multiplex PCR. The sample contains 2.3 million or so clones, approximately 95% of which appear only once. The sequence was obtained from a man between 18 and 35 years old in good health. Some clones in this sample may be carry-over from other donors' samples. V gene TRBV28 combines with J gene TRBJ2-2; D gene uncertain. The sequenced sample consisted of naive CD4+ T cells from PBMCs. Stated subset: CD45RA+ positively selected. CDR3: CASTDPLAGELFF. The CDR3 nucleotides are TGTGCCAGCACCGACCCACTGGCCGGGGAGCTGTTTTTT.